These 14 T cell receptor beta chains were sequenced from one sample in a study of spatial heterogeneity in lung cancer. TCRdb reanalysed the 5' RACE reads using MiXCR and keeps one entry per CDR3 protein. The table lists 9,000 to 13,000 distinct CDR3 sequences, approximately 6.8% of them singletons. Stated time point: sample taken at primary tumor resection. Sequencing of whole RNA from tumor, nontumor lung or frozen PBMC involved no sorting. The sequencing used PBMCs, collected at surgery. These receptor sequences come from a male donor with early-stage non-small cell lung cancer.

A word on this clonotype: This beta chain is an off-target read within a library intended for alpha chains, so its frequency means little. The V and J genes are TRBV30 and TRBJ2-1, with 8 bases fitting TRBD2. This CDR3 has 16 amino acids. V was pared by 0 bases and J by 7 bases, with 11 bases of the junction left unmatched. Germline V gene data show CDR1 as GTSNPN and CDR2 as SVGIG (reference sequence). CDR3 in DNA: TGTGCCTGGAGTGTACGGCGTGGCGGGAGGACGAATGAGCAGTTCTTC. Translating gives CAWSVRRGGRTNEQFF. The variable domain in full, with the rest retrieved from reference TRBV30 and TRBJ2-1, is SQTIHQWPATLVQPVGSPLSLECTVEGTSNPNLYWYRQAAGRGLQLLFYSVGIGQISSEVPQNLSASRPQDRQFILSSKKLLLSDSGFYLCAWSVRRGGRTNEQFFGPGTRLTVL.

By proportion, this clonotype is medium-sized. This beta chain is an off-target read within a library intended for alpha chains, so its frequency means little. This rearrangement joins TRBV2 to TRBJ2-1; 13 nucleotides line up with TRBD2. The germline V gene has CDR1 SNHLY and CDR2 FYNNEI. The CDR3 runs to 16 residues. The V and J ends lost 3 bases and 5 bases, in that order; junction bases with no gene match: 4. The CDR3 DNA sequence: TGTGCCAGCAGTGACGGACTAGCGGGAGTCAACAATGAGCAGTTCTTC. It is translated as CASSDGLAGVNNEQFF.

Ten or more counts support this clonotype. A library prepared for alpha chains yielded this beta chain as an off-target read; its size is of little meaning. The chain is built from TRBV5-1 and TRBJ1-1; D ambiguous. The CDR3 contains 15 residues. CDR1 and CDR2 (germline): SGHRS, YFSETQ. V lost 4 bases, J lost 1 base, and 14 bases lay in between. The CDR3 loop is CASSGRTAGNTEAFF. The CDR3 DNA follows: TGCGCCAGCAGCGGGAGGACCGCGGGGAACACTGAAGCTTTCTTT.

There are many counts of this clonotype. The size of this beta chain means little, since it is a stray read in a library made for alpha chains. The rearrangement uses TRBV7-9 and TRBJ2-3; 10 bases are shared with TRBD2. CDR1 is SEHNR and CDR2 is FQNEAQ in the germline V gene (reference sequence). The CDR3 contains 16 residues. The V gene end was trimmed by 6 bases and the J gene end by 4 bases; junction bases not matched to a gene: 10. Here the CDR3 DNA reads TGTGCCAGCAGACCGGTGGGTAGCGGGGGGCCAGATACGCAGTATTTT. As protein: CASRPVGSGGPDTQYF.

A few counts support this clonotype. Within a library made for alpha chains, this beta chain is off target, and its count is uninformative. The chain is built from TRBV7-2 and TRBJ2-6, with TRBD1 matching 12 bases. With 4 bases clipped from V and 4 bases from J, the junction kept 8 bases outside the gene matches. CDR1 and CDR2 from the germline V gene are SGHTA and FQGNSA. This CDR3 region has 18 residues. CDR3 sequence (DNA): TGTGCCAGCAGCTCCCCGGGACAGGGGGCGGAAGGGGCCAACGTCCTGACTTTC. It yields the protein CASSSPGQGAEGANVLTF.

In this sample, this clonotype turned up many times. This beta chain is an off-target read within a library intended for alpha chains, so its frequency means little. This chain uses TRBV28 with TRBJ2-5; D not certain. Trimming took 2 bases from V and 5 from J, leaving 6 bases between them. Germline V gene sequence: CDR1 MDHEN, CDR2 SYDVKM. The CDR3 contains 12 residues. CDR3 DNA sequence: TGTGCCAGCAGTTTAGTCGGGGAGACCCAGTACTTC. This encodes CASSLVGETQYF.

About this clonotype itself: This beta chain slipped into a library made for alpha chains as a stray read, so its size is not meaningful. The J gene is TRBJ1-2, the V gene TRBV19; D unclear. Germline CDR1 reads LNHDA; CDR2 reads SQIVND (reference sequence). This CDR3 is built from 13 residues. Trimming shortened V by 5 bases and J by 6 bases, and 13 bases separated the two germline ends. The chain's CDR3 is CASSPRVLHGYTF. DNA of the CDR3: TGTGCCAGTAGTCCCCGGGTCCTACATGGCTACACCTTC.

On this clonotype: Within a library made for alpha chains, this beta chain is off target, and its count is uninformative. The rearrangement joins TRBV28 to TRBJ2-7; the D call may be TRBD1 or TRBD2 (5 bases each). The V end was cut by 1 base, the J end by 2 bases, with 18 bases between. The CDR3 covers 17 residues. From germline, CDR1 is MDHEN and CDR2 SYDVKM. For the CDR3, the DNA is TGTGCCAGCAGTTTATATCGGGGAATGGACACTCCCTACGAGCAGTACTTC. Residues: CASSLYRGMDTPYEQYF.

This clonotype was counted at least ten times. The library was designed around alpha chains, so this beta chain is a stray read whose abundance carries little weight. The CDR3 sequence: CASTPGALSGIRHNEQFF. The CDR3 DNA sequence: TGTGCCAGTACTCCGGGGGCCCTTAGCGGGATACGCCACAATGAGCAGTTCTTC. The V gene is TRBV28, the J gene TRBJ2-1; 8 bases match TRBD2. The junction had 21 bases not matched to a gene; V was cut back by 9 bases and J by 5 bases. The CDR3 has 18 amino acids. Looked up from germline, CDR1 is MDHEN and CDR2 is SYDVKM.

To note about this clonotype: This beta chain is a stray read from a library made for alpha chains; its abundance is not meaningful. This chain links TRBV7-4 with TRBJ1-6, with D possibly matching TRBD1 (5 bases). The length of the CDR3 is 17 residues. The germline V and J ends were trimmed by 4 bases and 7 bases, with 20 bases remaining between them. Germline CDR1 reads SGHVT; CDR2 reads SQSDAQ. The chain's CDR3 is CASSSIPGHALNSPLHF. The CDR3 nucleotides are TGTGCCAGCAGCTCTATCCCCGGACACGCGTTGAATTCACCCCTCCACTTT.

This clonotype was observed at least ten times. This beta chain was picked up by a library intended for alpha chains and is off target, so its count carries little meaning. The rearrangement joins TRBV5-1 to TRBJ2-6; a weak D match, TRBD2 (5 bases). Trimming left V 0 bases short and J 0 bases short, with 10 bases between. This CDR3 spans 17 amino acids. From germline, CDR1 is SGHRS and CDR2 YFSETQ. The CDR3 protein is CASSLGRVDSGANVLTF. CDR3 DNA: TGCGCCAGCAGCTTGGGGCGGGTCGACTCTGGGGCCAACGTCCTGACTTTC.

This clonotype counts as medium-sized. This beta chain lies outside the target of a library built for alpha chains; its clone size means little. The CDR3 coding sequence is TGTGCCAGCAGTGCATGGGATGAAGCTTTCTTT. Amino acid sequence: CASSAWDEAFF. This chain connects TRBV25-1 to TRBJ1-1; D unresolved. Per the germline V gene, CDR1 is MGHDK and CDR2 is SYGVNS. The germline V and J ends were trimmed by 4 bases and 7 bases, with 7 bases remaining between them. The CDR3 has 11 amino acids.

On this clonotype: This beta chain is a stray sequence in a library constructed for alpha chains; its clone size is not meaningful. This chain's CDR3 is CASSIDDLAGGPEQFF. Here the CDR3 DNA reads TGTGCCAGTAGTATAGACGATCTAGCGGGAGGGCCTGAGCAGTTCTTC. This chain uses TRBV19 with TRBJ2-1; TRBD2 aligns across 12 bases. With 0 bases clipped from V and 9 bases from J, the junction kept 6 bases outside the gene matches. This CDR3 is 16 amino acids long. The germline V gene encodes CDR1 LNHDA and CDR2 SQIVND (reference sequence). Looking up the rest from reference TRBV19 and TRBJ2-1 gives the full variable domain: DGGITQSPKYLFRKEGQNVTLSCEQNLNHDAMYWYRQDPGQGLRLIYYSQIVNDFQKGDIAEGYSVSREKKESFPLTVTSAQKNPTAFYLCASSIDDLAGGPEQFFGPGTRLTVL.

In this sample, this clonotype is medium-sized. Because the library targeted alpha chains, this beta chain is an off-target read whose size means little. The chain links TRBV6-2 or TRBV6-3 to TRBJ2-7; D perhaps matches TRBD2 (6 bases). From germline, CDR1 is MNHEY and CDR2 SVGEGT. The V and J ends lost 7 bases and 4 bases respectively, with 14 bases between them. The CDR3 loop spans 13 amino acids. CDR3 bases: TGTGCCAGCACCTTGCGGAGCGGGTACGAGCAGTACTTC. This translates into CASTLRSGYEQYF.